What follows are 22 T cell receptor beta chains derived from one specimen sequenced in a study of neurological immune-mediated disorders. Time point specified: longitudinal time-point 2. TCRdb ran MiXCR on the 5' RACE reads and lists one entry per CDR3 protein. This sample has fewer than 40,000 distinct CDR3 sequences, with more than 10% found just once. The sample taken for sequencing was PBMCs. The receptors originated from a woman aged 35 to 49 in good health.

This clonotype has ten or more counts. The rearrangement links TRBV20-1 to TRBJ2-3; tentatively, D is TRBD2 (5 bases). V was clipped by 4 bases and J by 1 base, with 21 bases between them. The CDR3 spans 17 residues. Germline V gene lookup returns CDR1 DFQATT and CDR2 SNEGSKA (reference sequence). The CDR3 is CSATPFERGSRTDTQYF. CDR3 in DNA: TGCAGTGCTACCCCCTTCGAGCGTGGGAGCCGCACAGATACGCAGTATTTT.

This clonotype was seen at least ten times. The chain joins TRBV28 to TRBJ2-2, with D tentatively TRBD1 or TRBD2 (5 bases each). The CDR3 contains 11 residues. The V gene lost 7 bases and the J gene lost 13 bases, with 13 bases spanning the gap. Germline V gives CDR1 MDHEN, CDR2 SYDVKM. The CDR3 loop is CASTGTPGLFF. The CDR3 nucleotides read TGTGCCAGCACCGGGACCCCTGGGCTGTTTTTT.

In this sample, this clonotype turned up many times. This could be a read error, since a much larger clone is one nucleotide away. The J gene is TRBJ2-7, the V gene TRBV4-3; 8 bases match TRBD2. The CDR3 loop spans 16 amino acids. CDR1 is LGHNA, CDR2 YSLEER, per germline. The CDR3 reads CTSSQESSGSAYEQYF. As DNA, the CDR3 is TGCACCAGCAGCCAAGAATCTAGCGGGTCGGCCTACGAGCAGTACTTC.

By proportion, this clonotype is medium-sized (0.01 to 0.1%). In DNA form, the CDR3 reads TGTGCCAGCAGTCGTCGTACAGGGAACACTGAAGCTTTCTTT. Translation gives CASSRRTGNTEAFF. This chain connects TRBV6-5 to TRBJ1-1; possibly TRBD1 for D (5 bases). V was shortened by 5 bases and J by 1 base, with 11 bases between the two germline ends. The germline CDR1 and CDR2 sequences are MNHEY and SVGAGI. The CDR3 consists of 14 residues.

This clonotype was detected ten times or more. V and J are TRBV9 and TRBJ2-2; 11 nucleotides agree with TRBD1. The length of the CDR3 is 16 residues. The germline V gene encodes CDR1 SGDLS and CDR2 YYNGEE. J lost 5 bases, V lost 3 bases, and 6 bases had no gene match. CDR3 sequence: CASSEGDRGSTGELFF. The CDR3 DNA reads as TGTGCCAGCAGCGAGGGGGACAGGGGGAGTACCGGGGAGCTGTTTTTT.

This clonotype was recorded many times. The chain couples TRBV24-1 to TRBJ2-1; D ambiguous. Per the germline V gene, CDR1 is KGHDR and CDR2 is SFDVKD. The CDR3 spans 15 residues. V shed 4 bases and J shed 6 bases, with 15 bases lying between them. The CDR3 DNA reads TGTGCCACCAGTGACCCCCGCGATACTGGCAATGAGCAGTTCTTC. This gives the protein CATSDPRDTGNEQFF.

This clonotype was seen repeatedly, ten times or more. V is TRBV5-1 and J is TRBJ2-3; 10 bases are shared with TRBD1. CDR1 is SGHRS, CDR2 YFSETQ, per germline. Unmatched junction bases numbered 9, after V lost 7 bases and J lost 1 base. The CDR3 runs to 16 residues. In nucleotides, the CDR3 is TGCGCCAGCGCCCGGGACAGGGGTAGCGGCACAGATACGCAGTATTTT. Its translation is CASARDRGSGTDTQYF.

This clonotype was seen a handful of times. This chain connects TRBV12-3 or TRBV12-4 to TRBJ2-5; unclear D gene. Trimming removed 6 bases at V and 2 bases at J, with 25 bases between. The CDR3 loop spans 18 amino acids. CDR3: CASSRPSPTLALQETQYF. In DNA form, the CDR3 reads TGTGCCAGCAGCCGCCCATCTCCGACATTAGCCCTTCAAGAGACCCAGTACTTC.

This clonotype was counted only a few times. J is TRBJ1-1 and V is TRBV20-1; D perhaps matches TRBD1 (5 bases). The ends were cut back, 8 bases at V and 5 bases at J, with 21 bases in the middle. The CDR3 is made up of 14 amino acids. Germline V gene sequence: CDR1 DFQATT, CDR2 SNEGSKA (reference sequence). The CDR3, as DNA: TGCAGTATTACCCGGGGGACCCAGGGAACTGAAGCTTTCTTT. It encodes CSITRGTQGTEAFF.

This clonotype is a singleton in its sample. This may come from a read error, since a much larger clone is one base off. The chain recombines TRBV20-1 with TRBJ1-1; tentatively, D is TRBD1 (5 bases). This CDR3 has 11 amino acids. Germline values: CDR1 DFQATT, CDR2 SNEGSKA (reference sequence). Trimming cost V 3 bases and J 12 bases, with 14 bases left between them. The CDR3 region has the DNA TGCAGTGCTAGTGATCGGGGCCAGACTTTCTTT. This codes for CSASDRGQTFF.

In this sample, this clonotype turned up a few times. CDR3 nucleotide sequence: TGTGCCAGCAGTGTTCAAGGGGTTAATCCTGAAGCTTTCTTT. The encoded protein is CASSVQGVNPEAFF. The chain employs TRBV25-1 and TRBJ1-1; D is perhaps TRBD1 (5 bases). The V gene's germline CDR1 is MGHDK and CDR2 SYGVNS. This CDR3 contains 14 residues. V was pared by 4 bases and J by 6 bases, with 15 bases between.

This clonotype was picked up many times. This chain connects TRBV10-3 to TRBJ2-1; 11 nucleotides line up with TRBD2. Germline lookup yields CDR1 ENHRY and CDR2 SYGVKD. This CDR3 comprises 15 residues. Losses at the gene ends were 5 bases for V and 2 bases for J; bases not matched to a gene: 2. The CDR3 is CAISKTSGTYNEQFF. Written as DNA, the CDR3 is TGTGCCATCAGTAAGACTAGCGGGACCTACAATGAGCAGTTCTTC.

The table lists this clonotype with many counts. The chain recombines TRBV4-3 with TRBJ2-2; 9 bases agree with TRBD1. The CDR3 runs to 15 residues. Losses at the gene ends were 3 bases for V and 7 bases for J; bases not matched to a gene: 6. Looked up from germline, CDR1 is LGHNA and CDR2 is YSLEER. The CDR3 nucleotides read TGCGCCAGCAGCCATCCGGGACAGGGAAACGGGGAGCTGTTTTTT. Translation: CASSHPGQGNGELFF.

This clonotype showed up many times. J is TRBJ2-7 and V is TRBV29-1, with D unresolved. The CDR3 has 12 amino acids. Between the trimmed V and J ends, which lost 4 bases and 2 bases, there was a span of 9 bases. Germline V CDR1 and CDR2: SQVTM, ANQGSEA. The CDR3 loop is CSVGQVAYEQYF. The CDR3 DNA reads TGCAGCGTTGGGCAGGTAGCCTACGAGCAGTACTTC.

This clonotype was found many times. This chain connects TRBV5-1 to TRBJ2-1; no definite D call. Trimming removed 2 bases from V and 0 bases from J, with 15 bases in between. The CDR3 has 17 amino acids. Germline loops: CDR1 SGHRS, CDR2 YFSETQ. CDR3: CASSFRTVRASYNEQFF. The CDR3 DNA follows: TGCGCCAGCAGCTTCCGGACGGTCCGGGCCTCCTACAATGAGCAGTTCTTC.

Concerning this clonotype: Just one base apart from a much larger clone, this may be a read error. The V gene is TRBV29-1, the J gene TRBJ2-1; 9 positions agree with TRBD2. Germline CDR1 and CDR2: SQVTM and ANQGSEA. There are 14 residues in the CDR3. The CDR3 DNA follows: TGCATCGTTGTAGGCGGGGGGGCTTGGAATGAGCAGTTCTTC. This encodes CIVVGGGAWNEQFF.

This clonotype was seen ten or more times. The gene calls are TRBV29-1 and TRBJ1-1, with 9 bases fitting TRBD1. The CDR3 contains 15 residues. The V segment lost 4 bases and the J segment 6 bases; nucleotides outside the gene matches: 12. The germline gives CDR1 SQVTM, CDR2 ANQGSEA. Here the CDR3 DNA reads TGCAGCGTTGGGGGGCGGGACAGGGTCAACTCTGAAGCTTTCTTT. It codes for CSVGGRDRVNSEAFF. Using reference TRBV29-1 and TRBJ1-1 for the parts outside the CDR3, the full variable domain is SAVISQKPSRDICQRGTSLTIQCQVDSQVTMMFWYRQQPGQSLTLIATANQGSEATYESGFVIDKFPISRPNLTFSTLTVSNMSPEDSSIYLCSVGGRDRVNSEAFFGQGTRLTVV.

The chain couples TRBV11-2 to TRBJ1-2; D perhaps matches TRBD1 (5 bases). CDR3 length equals 13 residues. V was pared by 4 bases and J by 1 base, with 7 bases between. The germline CDR1 and CDR2 sequences are SGHAT and FQNNGV. In DNA, the CDR3 is TGTGCCAGCAGCTGGAGGGGTAACTATGGCTACACCTTC. This sequence encodes CASSWRGNYGYTF. The full variable domain, with the rest looked up from reference TRBV11-2 and TRBJ1-2, is EAGVAQSPRYKIIEKRQSVAFWCNPISGHATLYWYQQILGQGPKLLIQFQNNGVVDDSQLPKDRFSAERLKGVDSTLKIQPAKLEDSAVYLCASSWRGNYGYTFGSGTRLTVV.

The sample holds many counts of this clonotype. CDR3 protein: CASSSDSTEAFF. CDR3 in DNA: TGTGCCAGCAGTTCGGACAGCACTGAAGCTTTCTTT. The rearrangement joins TRBV7-2 to TRBJ1-1; a possible D gene is TRBD1 (6 bases). The CDR3 runs to 12 residues. Per germline, CDR1 SGHTA and CDR2 FQGNSA. Trimming removed 6 bases from V and 4 bases from J, with 9 bases in between.

This clonotype was found many times. The V call is TRBV20-1, the J call TRBJ2-7, with D unclear. Per the germline V gene, CDR1 is DFQATT and CDR2 is SNEGSKA (reference sequence). The CDR3 is 14 residues long. Trimming removed 3 bases from V and 2 bases from J, with 14 bases in between. CDR3 in DNA: TGCAGTGCTAGCGCCTGGACGGATACCTACGAGCAGTACTTC. Its protein product is CSASAWTDTYEQYF.

The chain joins TRBV4-3 to TRBJ2-7, with D perhaps TRBD2 (5 bases). Germline V gene sequence: CDR1 LGHNA, CDR2 YSLEER. This CDR3 spans 18 amino acids. V was shortened by 0 bases and J by 6 bases, with 24 bases between the two germline ends. The CDR3 loop reads CASSQDVVASYPMGEQYF. The CDR3 nucleotides read TGCGCCAGCAGCCAAGATGTTGTAGCGAGCTACCCAATGGGCGAGCAGTACTTC.

This clonotype has at least ten counts. V gene TRBV9 combines with J gene TRBJ1-1; weak D call: TRBD1 (5 bases). The germline CDR1 and CDR2 sequences are SGDLS and YYNGEE. The germline V and J ends were trimmed by 4 bases and 1 base, with 14 bases remaining between them. The CDR3 is 15 amino acids. In DNA, the CDR3 is TGTGCCAGCAGCCCCTTCGGTGGGGGGAACACTGAAGCTTTCTTT. Protein: CASSPFGGGNTEAFF. Combining the CDR3 with reference TRBV9 and TRBJ1-1 gives the whole variable domain DSGVTQTPKHLITATGQRVTLRCSPRSGDLSVYWYQQSLDQGLQFLIQYYNGEERAKGNILERFSAQQFPDLHSELNLSSLELGDSALYFCASSPFGGGNTEAFFGQGTRLTVV.